The clone carrying this T cell receptor beta chain was recorded only once. The sample comes from a study of blood T cell repertoires in COVID-19. Study in general: Both acute and convalescent COVID-19 samples were obtained from the United States, Italy and Spain. Nucleic acid was either cDNA or gDNA, and it came from T cells, B-cell-depleted T cells, or PBMCs.

Sequenced by immunoSEQ multiplex PCR; TCRdb stores in-frame clones only, minus some. The table lists approximately 47,000 clones, under 90% of them singletons. The CDR3 is 15 amino acids. V was shortened by 0 bases and J by 4 bases, with 13 bases between the two germline ends. CDR1 and CDR2 (germline): SGDLS, YYNGEE. Seattle's cohort entered during active infection and was followed longitudinally. The chain is built from TRBV9 and TRBJ2-5; D not resolved. The sequenced sample consisted of peripheral blood. The TCR comes from an elderly woman with COVID-19, enrolled during active disease. CDR3 region: CASSVALSSGETQYF. In DNA form, the CDR3 reads TGTGCCAGCAGCGTAGCTCTTAGTTCGGGAGAGACCCAGTACTTC.